A single sample gave rise to the 24 T cell receptor beta chains below, sequenced in a study of blood T cell repertoires in COVID-19 (dated by TCRdb to the early 2020s). Library creation used the immunoSEQ multiplex PCR assay. TCRdb took over this immuneACCESS table, retaining in-frame rearrangements with V and J assigned. Such tables are incomplete; in checked studies, under half of the missing clones stem from an unresolved V gene, and the remainder is unexplained. This sample gives about 220,000 clones in total; more than 80% of them show up just once. Clones ranked in the top ten supply 3% to 4.5% of the sample. Source material: PBMCs or T cells enriched from blood (not recorded which). These receptors all stem from a woman in her thirties or forties with acute COVID-19.

This sequence joins TRBV5-4 and TRBJ1-1; no reliable D call. Per the germline V gene, CDR1 is SGHNT and CDR2 is YYREEE (reference sequence). There are 14 residues in the CDR3. With 2 bases removed from V and 5 bases from J, the gap between germline ends came to 13 bases. DNA of the CDR3: TGTGCCAGCAGCTTTAGTTACCGGGAGACTGAAGCTTTCTTT. Its protein product is CASSFSYRETEAFF.

This clone was counted only a few times. The chain is built from TRBV13 and TRBJ1-2; tentatively, D is TRBD1 (5 bases). The ends were cut back, 7 bases at V and 7 bases at J, with 16 bases in the middle. CDR3 size: 13 residues. The germline V gene encodes CDR1 PRHDT and CDR2 FYEKMQ (reference sequence). The CDR3 region has the DNA TGTGCCAGCACCAAAGGGGCCGCGAGTGGCTACACCTTC. This translates into CASTKGAASGYTF.

This clone was observed once. The chain has TRBV12-5 and TRBJ1-5, with D perhaps TRBD1 (6 bases). The CDR3 loop spans 13 amino acids. V was shortened by 6 bases and J by 4 bases, with 10 bases between the two germline ends. Germline assignment: CDR1 LGHNT and CDR2 FRNRAP. CDR3 bases: TGTGCTAGTGGCCGTGACAGGAATCAGCCCCAGCATTTT. Residues: CASGRDRNQPQHF.

There are many counts of this clone. The CDR3 spells CASDFRGQVRGYTF. The CDR3, as DNA: TGTGCCAGCGACTTTAGGGGGCAGGTGAGAGGCTACACCTTC. The chain recombines TRBV21-1 with TRBJ1-2; TRBD1 is the table's D call, not checked against the DNA. TRBV21-1 is recorded as a pseudogene. This CDR3 has 14 amino acids.

The V and J genes are TRBV4-1 and TRBJ1-4; 9 bases agree with TRBD1. There are 14 residues in the CDR3. Germline V gives CDR1 MGHRA, CDR2 YSYEKL. With 4 bases clipped from V and 7 bases from J, the junction kept 4 bases outside the gene matches. The CDR3 loop is CASSPLTGGEKLFF. CDR3 sequence (DNA): TGCGCCAGCAGCCCGTTGACAGGGGGTGAAAAACTGTTTTTT.

This clone came up once. The chain links TRBV18 to TRBJ2-2; D possibly corresponds to TRBD2 (6 bases). Looked up from germline, CDR1 is KGHSH and CDR2 is LQKENI. This CDR3 contains 18 residues. The ends were cut back, 2 bases at V and 4 bases at J, with 20 bases in the middle. The CDR3 here is CASSPSERRGSGTGELFF. CDR3 sequence (DNA): TGTGCCAGCTCACCATCGGAGCGACGGGGGTCTGGCACCGGGGAGCTGTTTTTT.

This chain links TRBV20-1 with TRBJ2-1; D unresolved. This CDR3 comprises 10 residues. Germline V gene lookup returns CDR1 DFQATT and CDR2 SNEGSKA (reference sequence). V lost 6 bases to trimming and J lost 5 bases, with 5 bases between them. CDR3 amino acids: CSAADNEQFF. Here the CDR3 DNA reads TGCAGTGCGGCGGACAATGAGCAGTTCTTC.

The chain joins TRBV5-1 to TRBJ1-4; a possible D gene is TRBD1 (6 bases). This CDR3 is 15 amino acids long. V lost 4 bases, J lost 5 bases, and 15 bases lay in between. The V gene's germline CDR1 is SGHRS and CDR2 YFSETQ. In DNA, the CDR3 is TGCGCCAGCAGCACCTCAGGGGCACCAAATGAAAAACTGTTTTTT. Translation: CASSTSGAPNEKLFF.

CDR3 protein: CASSVSGAGEKLFF. DNA for the CDR3: TGTGCCAGCAGCGTAAGCGGTGCTGGCGAAAAACTGTTTTTT. The V gene is TRBV9, the J gene TRBJ1-4; D not resolved. The V gene lost 1 base and the J gene lost 8 bases, with 12 bases spanning the gap. The CDR3 has 14 amino acids. CDR1 and CDR2 (germline): SGDLS, YYNGEE.

V and J are TRBV3-1 (or the pseudogene TRBV3-2) and TRBJ1-3; D may be TRBD1 (5 bases). Deletions cut 4 bases from V and 0 bases from J, with 10 bases between. CDR1 and CDR2 (germline): LGHDT, YNNKEL (reference sequence). This CDR3 is built from 15 residues. CDR3 nucleotide sequence: TGTGCCAGCAGCCGGACATTTAGCTCTGGAAACACCATATATTTT. Protein product: CASSRTFSSGNTIYF.

This chain connects TRBV5-1 to TRBJ2-7; D is unclear. This CDR3 has 15 amino acids. Germline CDR1 reads SGHRS; CDR2 reads YFSETQ. V lost 5 bases and J lost 3, with 18 bases in between. CDR3 sequence (DNA): TGCGCCAGCAGTTCGACGAGACACGGTTACTACGAGCAGTACTTC. The encoded protein is CASSSTRHGYYEQYF.

The V and J genes are TRBV4-1 and TRBJ1-2; maybe TRBD1 (5 bases). The germline CDR1 and CDR2 sequences are MGHRA and YSYEKL. The CDR3 spans 14 residues. V was cut by 3 bases and J by 4 bases, with 12 bases left in between. As DNA, the CDR3 is TGCGCCAGCAGCCAGATCATTGGGGCCTATGGCTACACCTTC. It is translated as CASSQIIGAYGYTF.

This clone came up a few times. This chain connects TRBV5-4 to TRBJ2-7; D unresolved. The germline CDR1 and CDR2 sequences are SGHNT and YYREEE (reference sequence). This CDR3 has 13 residues. V was pared by 0 bases and J by 3 bases, with 7 bases between. CDR3 residues: CASSLDRVYEQYF. DNA for the CDR3: TGTGCCAGCAGCTTGGATCGCGTCTACGAGCAGTACTTC. Together with reference TRBV5-4 and TRBJ2-7, the CDR3 gives the full variable domain: ETGVTQSPTHLIKTRGQQVTLRCSSQSGHNTVSWYQQALGQGPQFIFQYYREEENGRGNFPPRFSGLQFPNYSSELNVNALELDDSALYLCASSLDRVYEQYFGPGTRLTVT.

The chain is built from TRBV5-6 and TRBJ2-7; the D is unclear. V lost 5 bases and J lost 3, with 15 bases in between. CDR3 length: 14 residues. Germline CDR1 and CDR2: SGHDT and YYEEEE. The CDR3 reads CASRLASIGYEQYF. The CDR3 nucleotides read TGTGCCAGCAGATTAGCCTCTATAGGCTACGAGCAGTACTTC.

The V call is TRBV7-9, the J call TRBJ1-2; TRBD1 matches at 8 bases. The J segment lost 2 bases and the V segment lost 7 bases, leaving 6 bases of the junction unmatched. The CDR3 is 14 residues long. Germline V gene data show CDR1 as SEHNR and CDR2 as FQNEAQ (reference sequence). CDR3 residues: CASNGQGSNYGYTF. The CDR3 DNA reads TGTGCCAGCAACGGACAGGGAAGCAACTATGGCTACACCTTC.

J is TRBJ2-3 and V is TRBV11-2, with 13 nucleotides matching TRBD2. The germline CDR1 and CDR2 sequences are SGHAT and FQNNGV. The V and J ends lost 5 bases and 2 bases, in that order; junction bases with no gene match: 7. This CDR3 is built from 17 residues. The CDR3 reads CASSLRTSGGTTDTQYF. CDR3 nucleotides: TGTGCCAGCAGCCTCCGGACTAGCGGGGGCACCACAGATACGCAGTATTTT.

A few counts support this clone. The rearrangement uses TRBV27 and TRBJ1-3; 7 nucleotides match TRBD1. The CDR3 has 20 residues. CDR1 MNHEY and CDR2 SMNVEV come from the germline V gene (reference sequence). V was pared by 5 bases and J by 0 bases, with 19 bases of the junction left unmatched. The CDR3 here is CASSALGPPTGLDSGNTIYF. The CDR3 DNA reads as TGTGCCAGCAGTGCCCTAGGGCCCCCGACAGGGCTGGACTCTGGAAACACCATATATTTT.

This chain connects TRBV19 to TRBJ2-1; D might be TRBD2 (6 bases). Trimming took 3 bases from V and 7 from J, leaving 7 bases between them. The CDR3 totals 12 residues. CDR1 is LNHDA and CDR2 is SQIVND in the germline V gene (reference sequence). The CDR3 region has the DNA TGTGCCAGTAGTATTGGGGGGAATGAGCAGTTCTTC. Translating gives CASSIGGNEQFF.

The rearrangement joins TRBV4-1 to TRBJ1-4; 7 nucleotides agree with TRBD1. Germline trimming cut 2 bases from V and 6 bases from J; bases unmatched to any gene: 6. The CDR3 has 15 residues. Germline V lookup: CDR1 MGHRA, CDR2 YSYEKL. CDR3 loop: CASSQLGRGDEKLFF. As DNA, the CDR3 is TGCGCCAGCAGCCAATTGGGCAGGGGGGATGAAAAACTGTTTTTT.

This clone appeared a few times. This sequence joins TRBV15 and TRBJ1-2, with 7 positions matching TRBD1. V lost 4 bases and J lost 8; bases outside the gene matches: 7. Germline V gene lookup returns CDR1 LNHNV and CDR2 YYDKDF (reference sequence). The CDR3 is made up of 13 amino acids. CDR3 sequence: CATSTGGIGGYTF. The CDR3 coding sequence is TGTGCCACCAGCACAGGGGGGATAGGGGGCTACACCTTC.

This clone was recorded only once. V is TRBV2 and J is TRBJ2-1; TRBD2 aligns across 9 bases. V was pared by 1 base and J by 3 bases, with 1 base of the junction left unmatched. The CDR3 covers 15 residues. CDR1 SNHLY and CDR2 FYNNEI come from the germline V gene. The CDR3 sequence is CASSEGGGDYNEQFF. CDR3 nucleotides: TGTGCCAGCAGTGAAGGCGGGGGGGACTACAATGAGCAGTTCTTC.

This chain links TRBV5-1 with TRBJ1-1; the D gene is possibly TRBD1 (5 bases). V lost 0 bases, J lost 4 bases, and 16 bases lay in between. Germline V gene sequence: CDR1 SGHRS, CDR2 YFSETQ. The CDR3 totals 16 residues. The CDR3 coding sequence is TGCGCCAGCAGCTTGGAACAGAAAATAAGGGGCACTGAAGCTTTCTTT. Translated: CASSLEQKIRGTEAFF.

This sequence joins TRBV7-3 and TRBJ2-7; the match to TRBD2 covers 7 bases. J gave up 0 bases and V 5 bases, and 7 bases lay outside the gene matches. In germline, CDR1 is SGHTA, CDR2 FQGTGA. The CDR3 sequence is 15 residues long. CDR3 sequence reads: CASSLSGTNSYEQYF. The CDR3 DNA reads TGTGCCAGCAGCCTGTCCGGGACTAACTCCTACGAGCAGTACTTC.

The chain employs TRBV19 and TRBJ1-1; D is unclear. Germline V lookup: CDR1 LNHDA, CDR2 SQIVND (reference sequence). V dropped 1 base and J dropped 4 bases, with 7 bases sitting between them. The CDR3 is 13 amino acids. The CDR3 loop reads CASSIAVITEAFF. The CDR3 DNA sequence: TGTGCCAGTAGTATAGCGGTAATCACTGAAGCTTTCTTT.